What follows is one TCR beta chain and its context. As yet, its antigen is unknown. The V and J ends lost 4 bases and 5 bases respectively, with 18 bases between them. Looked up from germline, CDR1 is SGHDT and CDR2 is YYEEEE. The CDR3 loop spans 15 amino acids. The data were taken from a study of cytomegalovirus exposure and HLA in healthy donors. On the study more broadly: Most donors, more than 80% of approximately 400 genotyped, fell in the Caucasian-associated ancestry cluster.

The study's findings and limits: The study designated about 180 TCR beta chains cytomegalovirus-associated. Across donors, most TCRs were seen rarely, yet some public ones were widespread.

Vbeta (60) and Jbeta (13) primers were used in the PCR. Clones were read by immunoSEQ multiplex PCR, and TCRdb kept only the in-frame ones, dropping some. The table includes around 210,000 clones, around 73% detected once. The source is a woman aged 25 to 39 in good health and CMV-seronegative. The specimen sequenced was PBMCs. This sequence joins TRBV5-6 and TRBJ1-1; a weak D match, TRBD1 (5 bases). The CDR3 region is CASSVWGVSRTEAFF. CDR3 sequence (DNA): TGTGCCAGCAGCGTATGGGGGGTCAGCAGGACTGAAGCTTTCTTT.